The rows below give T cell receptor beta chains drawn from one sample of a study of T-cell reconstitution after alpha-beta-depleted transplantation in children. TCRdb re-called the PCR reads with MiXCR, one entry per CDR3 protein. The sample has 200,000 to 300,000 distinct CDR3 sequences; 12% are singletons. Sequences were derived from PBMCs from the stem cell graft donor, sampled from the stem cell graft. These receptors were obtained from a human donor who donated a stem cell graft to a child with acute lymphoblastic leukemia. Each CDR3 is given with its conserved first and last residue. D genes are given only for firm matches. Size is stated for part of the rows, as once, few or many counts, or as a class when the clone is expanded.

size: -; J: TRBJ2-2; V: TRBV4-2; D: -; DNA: TGTGCCAGCAGCCGGGGGGGGAGGGGGCGGAAGACCGGGGAGCTGTTTTTT; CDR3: CASSRGGRGRKTGELFF
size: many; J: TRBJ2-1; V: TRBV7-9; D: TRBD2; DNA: TGTGCCAGCAGTCATGAGCGGGGTGAGCAGTTCTTC; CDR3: CASSHERGEQFF
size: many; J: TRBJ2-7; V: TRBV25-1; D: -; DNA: TGTGCCAGCAGTGAAAACGGTTTCAGTTACGAGCAGTACTTC; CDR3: CASSENGFSYEQYF
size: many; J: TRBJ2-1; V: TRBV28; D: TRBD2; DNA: TGTGCCAGCAGTTCCGGGACTAGTTTTAGGAGCGATGAGCAGTTCTTC; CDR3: CASSSGTSFRSDEQFF
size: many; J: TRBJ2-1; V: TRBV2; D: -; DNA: TGTGCCAGTTTGCCCCCGAGCTCCTACAATGAGCAGTTCTTC; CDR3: CASLPPSSYNEQFF
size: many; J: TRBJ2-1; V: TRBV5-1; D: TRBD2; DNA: TGCGCCAGCAGCTTCTTAGCGGGGGATAAGAATGAGCAGTTCTTC; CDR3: CASSFLAGDKNEQFF
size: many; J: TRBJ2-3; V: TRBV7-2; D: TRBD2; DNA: TGTGCCAGCAGCATAGCGGGGGGGCGCACAGATACGCAGTATTTT; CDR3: CASSIAGGRTDTQYF
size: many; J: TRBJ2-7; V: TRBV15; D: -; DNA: TGTGCCACCAGCGCTGAGGACGGGAGCTCCTACGAGCAGTACTTC; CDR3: CATSAEDGSSYEQYF
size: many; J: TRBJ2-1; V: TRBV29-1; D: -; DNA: TGCAGCGTAGAGGGGGAGGCTAGCGGTTTCAGCTCCTACAATGAGCAGTTCTTC; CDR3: CSVEGEASGFSSYNEQFF
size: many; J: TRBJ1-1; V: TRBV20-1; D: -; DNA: TGCAGTGCTAGAGCTCTTACGGGACAACCGGAATCTGAAGCTTTCTTT; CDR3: CSARALTGQPESEAFF
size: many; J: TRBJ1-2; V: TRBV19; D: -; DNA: TGTGCCAGTAGTATATTCGGAAAACGGATGGACTATGGCTACACCTTC; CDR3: CASSIFGKRMDYGYTF
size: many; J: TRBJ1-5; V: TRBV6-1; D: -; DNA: TGTGCCAGCAGTGGGCTATTGGGTCAGCCCCAGCATTTT; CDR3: CASSGLLGQPQHF
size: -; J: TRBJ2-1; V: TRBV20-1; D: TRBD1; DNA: TGCAGTGCTACCGGGACAGGGTGGATCAATGAGCAGTTCTTC; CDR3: CSATGTGWINEQFF
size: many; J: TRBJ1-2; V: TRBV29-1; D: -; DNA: TGCAGCGTTGAGAGAGGAGGCGGCTACACCTTC; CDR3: CSVERGGGYTF
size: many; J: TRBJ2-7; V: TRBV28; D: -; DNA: TGTGCCAGCAGTTTATTGGCCCAGGACAGTCCCTACGAGCAGTACTTC; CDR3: CASSLLAQDSPYEQYF
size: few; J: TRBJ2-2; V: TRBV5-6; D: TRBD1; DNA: TGTGCCAGCAGTGACACCGGGACAGGCCTAACCGGGGAGCTGTTTTTT; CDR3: CASSDTGTGLTGELFF
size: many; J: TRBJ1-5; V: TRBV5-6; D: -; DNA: TGTGCCAGCAGCTTCGGGGGGGCAAGTAATCAGCCCCAGCATTTT; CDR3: CASSFGGASNQPQHF
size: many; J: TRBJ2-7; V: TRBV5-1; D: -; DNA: TGCGCCAGCAGCTTGGTGTGGGACTCCTACGAGCAGTACTTC; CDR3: CASSLVWDSYEQYF
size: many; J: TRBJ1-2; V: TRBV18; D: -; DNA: TGTGCCAGCTCACGAGACGTCCGTAACTATGGCTACACCTTC; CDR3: CASSRDVRNYGYTF
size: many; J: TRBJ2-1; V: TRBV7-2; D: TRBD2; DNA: TGTGCCAGCAGCCCCACCGGGACTAGCGTAAGCAATGAGCAGTTCTTC; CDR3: CASSPTGTSVSNEQFF
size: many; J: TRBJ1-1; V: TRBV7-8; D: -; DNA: TGTGCCAGCAGCTTAGTCAGGGACACTGAAGCTTTCTTT; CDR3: CASSLVRDTEAFF
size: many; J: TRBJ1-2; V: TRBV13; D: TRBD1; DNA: TGTGCCAGCAGCCCCAAGCATGACAGGGGGCTCGACTATGGCTACACCTTC; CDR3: CASSPKHDRGLDYGYTF
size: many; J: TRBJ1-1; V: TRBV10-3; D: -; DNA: TGTGCCATCAGTGAGTCGTTAGTAGCGGGAGCTTTCTTT; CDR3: CAISESLVAGAFF
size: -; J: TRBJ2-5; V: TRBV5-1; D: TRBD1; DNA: TGCGCCAGCAGCTTCGCCGGCAGGGGGCTCGAGACCCAGTACTTC; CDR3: CASSFAGRGLETQYF
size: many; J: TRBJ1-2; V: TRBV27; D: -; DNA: TGTGCCAGCAGTTTACGACAGAACTATGGCTACACCTTC; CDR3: CASSLRQNYGYTF
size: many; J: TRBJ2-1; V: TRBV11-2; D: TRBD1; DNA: TGTGCCAGCAGCTTAGATAGGGGGCAATCACTCTTC; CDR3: CASSLDRGQSLF
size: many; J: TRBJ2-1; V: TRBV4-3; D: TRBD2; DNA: TGCGCCAGCGGGACTAGCGGGAGCATCAGAAGCTCCTACAATGAGCAGTTCTTC; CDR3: CASGTSGSIRSSYNEQFF